This TCR beta chain is from a study of T cells after posttransplantation cyclophosphamide. Data came from immunoSEQ multiplex PCR; TCRdb stores just in-frame clones and leaves some out. The profile shows tens of thousands of clones, 73% of them singletons. Germline V gene lookup returns CDR1 SGHNT and CDR2 YYREEE (reference sequence). The CDR3 covers 15 residues. Trimming removed 5 bases at V and 1 base at J, with 15 bases between. This related bone marrow graft donor gave peripheral blood on the day of marrow donation. Remarks on this clone: Its antigen is currently unknown.

General study findings and limits: Recipient CMV seropositivity and CMV reactivation strongly tracked TRB clonality.

The sample was memory CD4+ T cells sorted from PBMCs. The chain has TRBV5-4 and TRBJ1-1; possible D gene TRBD1, 6 bases. This TCR came from a woman in her sixties in good health, CMV-negative, and a related stem cell transplant donor. The CDR3 DNA follows: TGTGCCAGCAGTCGAGAGGGGGTGCAGAACACTGAAGCTTTCTTT. It codes for CASSREGVQNTEAFF.